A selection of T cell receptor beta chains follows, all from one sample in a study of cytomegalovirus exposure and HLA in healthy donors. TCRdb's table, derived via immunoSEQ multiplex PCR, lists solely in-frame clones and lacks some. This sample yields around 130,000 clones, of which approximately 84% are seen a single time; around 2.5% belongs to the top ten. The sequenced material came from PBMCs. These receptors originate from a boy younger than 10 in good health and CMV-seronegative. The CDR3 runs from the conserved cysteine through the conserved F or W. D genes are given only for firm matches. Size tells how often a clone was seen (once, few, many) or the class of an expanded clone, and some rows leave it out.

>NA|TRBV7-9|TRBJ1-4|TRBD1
TGTTCCAGCAGCCCCATCCCGGGACAGGGCGGCGAAAAACTGTTTTTT
CSSSPIPGQGGEKLFF
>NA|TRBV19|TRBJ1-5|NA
TGTGCCAGTAGTGACTCACAGCCCCAGCATTTT
CASSDSQPQHF
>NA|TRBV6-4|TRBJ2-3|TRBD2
TGTGCCAGCAGTTATGTAGCGGGGGACACAGATACGCAGTATTTT
CASSYVAGDTDTQYF
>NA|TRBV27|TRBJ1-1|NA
TGTGCCAGCAGTTTTCGGGGGACGTACACTGAAGCTTTCTTT
CASSFRGTYTEAFF
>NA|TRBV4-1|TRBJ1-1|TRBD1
TGCGCCAGCAGCCAAGATCAGGGACAGCTGAACACTGAAGCTTTCTTT
CASSQDQGQLNTEAFF
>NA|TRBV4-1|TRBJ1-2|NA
TGCGCCAGCAGCCCCCCAGGACTTGGGTATGGCTACACCTTC
CASSPPGLGYGYTF
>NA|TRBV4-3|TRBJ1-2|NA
TGCGCCAGCAGCCAACTGAGTACAGGAATAAACTATGGCTACACCTTC
CASSQLSTGINYGYTF
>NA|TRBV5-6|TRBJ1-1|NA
TGTGCCAGCAGCTTGGTTTCCGGGGACACTGAAGCTTTCTTT
CASSLVSGDTEAFF
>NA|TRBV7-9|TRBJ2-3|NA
TGTGCCAGCAGCAACAGTTTCGGGACTCCTAGCACAGATACGCAGTATTTT
CASSNSFGTPSTDTQYF
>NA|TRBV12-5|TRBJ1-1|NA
TGTGCTAGTGGTTTGTACCCCGCCGGGATTCTGAACACTGAAGCTTTCTTT
CASGLYPAGILNTEAFF
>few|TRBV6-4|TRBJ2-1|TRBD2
TGTGCCAGTGGGTCGGGGGAGGGCAGCAATGAGCAGTTCTTC
CASGSGEGSNEQFF
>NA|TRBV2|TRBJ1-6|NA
TGTGCCAGCAGTGAGGTCGGGGGCTCCTATAATTCACCCCTCCACTTT
CASSEVGGSYNSPLHF
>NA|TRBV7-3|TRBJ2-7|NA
TGTGCCAGCAGCCCCATGGCTAGCGACCAAGTAGGGGAGCAGTACTTC
CASSPMASDQVGEQYF
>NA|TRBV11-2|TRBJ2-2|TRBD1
TGTGCCAGCAGCGACGTTTCCAGGGGGCTGGAGCTGTTTTTT
CASSDVSRGLELFF
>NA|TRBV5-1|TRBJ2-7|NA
TGCGCCAGCAGCCCGGGGACACCCTCCAAAGGGCAGTACTTC
CASSPGTPSKGQYF
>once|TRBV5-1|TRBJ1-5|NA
TGCGCCAGCAGCTGGGGACAAGATCAGCCCCAGCATTTT
CASSWGQDQPQHF
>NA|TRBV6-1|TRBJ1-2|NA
TGTGCCAGCAGCCCCGGAGAGGTTAATGGCTACACCTTC
CASSPGEVNGYTF
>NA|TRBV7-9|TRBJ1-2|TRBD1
TGTGCCAGCAGCCCCGGGACAGGGGGCGCGGGTGGCTACACCTTC
CASSPGTGGAGGYTF
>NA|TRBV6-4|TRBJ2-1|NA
TGTGCCAGCAGTGACCAGAACAATGAGCAGTTCTTC
CASSDQNNEQFF
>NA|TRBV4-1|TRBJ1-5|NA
TGCGCCAGCAGCCAAGATATCTATCAGCCCCAGCATTTT
CASSQDIYQPQHF
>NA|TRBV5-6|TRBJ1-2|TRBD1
TGTGCCAGCACCCCGGGACAGACGGCCGGCTACACCTTC
CASTPGQTAGYTF
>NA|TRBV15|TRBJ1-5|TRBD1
TGTGCCACCAGCAGGGGGGGGGACAGGCACGGGGCCCAGCATTTT
CATSRGGDRHGAQHF
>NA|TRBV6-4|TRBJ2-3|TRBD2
TGTGCCAGCAGTCTAATAGCGGGAGCAACAGATACGCAGTATTTT
CASSLIAGATDTQYF
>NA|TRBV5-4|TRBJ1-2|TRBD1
TGTGCCAGCAGTAATGCCCCGGGACAGGGTGGCTACACCTTC
CASSNAPGQGGYTF
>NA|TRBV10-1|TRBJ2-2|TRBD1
TGCGCCAGCAGTGGGGGACAGTACACCGGGGAGCTGTTTTTT
CASSGGQYTGELFF
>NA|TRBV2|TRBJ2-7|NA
TGTGCCAGCAGTCGCCTGGGGGTCGGGGACACCCGCCTGGACGAGCAGTACTTC
CASSRLGVGDTRLDEQYF
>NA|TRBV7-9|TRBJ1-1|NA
TGTGCCAGCAGCTTCGGCAGGGGCACTGAAGCTTTCTTT
CASSFGRGTEAFF
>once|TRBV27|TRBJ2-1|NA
TGTGCCAGCAGTCGACAGAGTCCCTACAATGAGCAGTTCTTC
CASSRQSPYNEQFF
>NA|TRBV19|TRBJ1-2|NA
TGTGCCAGTAGTATAGATTACAGGATGGGCTACACCTTC
CASSIDYRMGYTF
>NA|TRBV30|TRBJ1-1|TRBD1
TGTGCCTCCCGGGACAGGGGCGGGAGGAACACTGAAGCTTTCTTT
CASRDRGGRNTEAFF
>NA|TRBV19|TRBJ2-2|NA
TGTGCCAGTAGTCTCCGAGAGGGGGTTTTTGACGGGGAGCTGTTTTTT
CASSLREGVFDGELFF
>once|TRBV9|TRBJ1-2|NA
TGTGCCAGCAGCTCGGGGGGTGTATATGGCTACACCTTC
CASSSGGVYGYTF
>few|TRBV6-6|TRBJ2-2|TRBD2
TGTGCCAGCATTTTAGCGGGGGGGCAGACCGGGGAGCTGTTTTTT
CASILAGGQTGELFF
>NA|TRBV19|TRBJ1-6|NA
TGTGCAACTGCCGGGGGGATGGAGAATTCACCCCTCCACTTT
CATAGGMENSPLHF
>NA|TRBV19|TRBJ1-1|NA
TGTGCCAGTAGTGTCGGTGGAGGCACTGAAGCTTTCTTT
CASSVGGGTEAFF
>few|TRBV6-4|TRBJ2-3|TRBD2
TGTGCCAGCAGTGACTCGGCGGGGGGGCCGACAGATACGCAGTATTTT
CASSDSAGGPTDTQYF
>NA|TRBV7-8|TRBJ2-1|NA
TGTGCCAGCAGCTTCCATTCCAATGAGCAGTTCTTC
CASSFHSNEQFF
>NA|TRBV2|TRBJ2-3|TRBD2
TGTGCCAGCTCGGGACTAGCGGAACCCACAGATACGCAGTATTTT
CASSGLAEPTDTQYF
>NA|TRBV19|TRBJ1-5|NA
TGTGCCAGTAGTATGGGGCCGGTTCAGCCCCAGCATTTT
CASSMGPVQPQHF
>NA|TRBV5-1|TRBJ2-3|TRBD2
TGCGCCAGCAGCTTGCGGGCGGGGGGCAGCACAGATACGCAGTATTTT
CASSLRAGGSTDTQYF
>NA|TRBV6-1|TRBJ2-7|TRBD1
TGTGCCAGCAGTGCAGGGGGCGAGCAGTACTTC
CASSAGGEQYF